These T cell receptor beta chains were read from a single sample in a study of cytomegalovirus exposure and HLA in healthy donors. Generated by immunoSEQ multiplex PCR, the TCRdb table keeps only in-frame clones and is missing some. The data show more than 100,000 clones, with 72% seen just once and around 4.2% held by the top ten. Material: PBMCs. The receptors originated from a man in his forties or fifties in good health and CMV-seropositive. Both conserved end residues are part of each CDR3. The D gene is left open where the match is weak. Where a row states a size, it is once, few, many or the class of an expanded clone; other rows omit it.

>TRBJ1-3|18|-|-|TRBV2
TGTGCCAGCAGTGAACGTCAAGGGGCCCGAAGCTCTGGAAACACCATATATTTT
CASSERQGARSSGNTIYF
>TRBJ1-2|15|-|-|TRBV14
TGTGCCAGCAGCCCCATCTTGCGGACTCCGGATGGCTACACCTTC
CASSPILRTPDGYTF
>TRBJ2-2|16|TRBD1|-|TRBV29-1
TGCAGCGTTGAATTATCAGGGGGCCGGGTCACCGGGGAGCTGTTTTTT
CSVELSGGRVTGELFF
>TRBJ2-5|13|-|-|TRBV7-3
TGTGCCAGCAGTAGGGACTCCTTGGAGACCCAGTACTTC
CASSRDSLETQYF
>TRBJ1-4|16|-|-|TRBV15
TGTGCCACCAGCAGAGATCCCAGGAGGGCTAATGAAAAACTGTTTTTT
CATSRDPRRANEKLFF
>TRBJ2-2|14|-|once|TRBV4-2
TGTGCCAGCAGCCAAGATTACATCACGGGGAGGCTGTTTTTT
CASSQDYITGRLFF
>TRBJ2-1|17|-|-|TRBV5-1
TGCGCCAGCAGCCCAGAAGGTCCAGGTCGCTCCTACAATGAGCAGTTCTTC
CASSPEGPGRSYNEQFF
>TRBJ1-5|16|-|-|TRBV19
TGTGCCAGTAGTGGTATCGGGGAAGTCAGCAATCAGCCCCAGCATTTT
CASSGIGEVSNQPQHF
>TRBJ1-2|14|TRBD1|-|TRBV6-1
TGTGCCAGCAGTGAACTGGGACAGACTAATGGCTACACCTTC
CASSELGQTNGYTF
>TRBJ2-1|16|-|once|TRBV5-1
TGCGCCAGCAGCTTGGCTAGCGCCTACTCCTACAATGAGCAGTTCTTC
CASSLASAYSYNEQFF
>TRBJ1-3|15|-|-|TRBV6-5
TGTGCCAGCAGTTACTCAGGACAGACTGGAAACACCATATATTTT
CASSYSGQTGNTIYF
>TRBJ1-1|11|-|-|TRBV6-5
TGTGCCAGCGTAATGAACACTGAAGCTTTCTTT
CASVMNTEAFF
>TRBJ1-2|14|TRBD1|-|TRBV2
TGTGCCAGCAGGGGGACAGGGAATTTCTATGGCTACACCTTC
CASRGTGNFYGYTF
>TRBJ2-1|14|-|-|TRBV4-1
TGCGCCAGCAGCCAAGCCGTGGGAGGCAATGAGCAGTTCTTC
CASSQAVGGNEQFF
>TRBJ1-2|14|-|-|TRBV6-1
TGTGCCAGCAGTCTAAACAGGGTGAGCGGTGGCTACACCTTC
CASSLNRVSGGYTF
>TRBJ1-5|15|-|-|TRBV9
TGTGCCAGCAGCGCCCTAGGACATTGGGATCAGCCCCAGCATTTT
CASSALGHWDQPQHF
>TRBJ2-2|13|-|once|TRBV7-2
TGTGCCAGCAGCGGGGCTAACACCGGGGAGCTGTTTTTT
CASSGANTGELFF
>TRBJ2-1|16|TRBD2|once|TRBV5-1
TGCGCCAGCAGCTTGGCCCTGGGACTAGACTACAATGAGCAGTTCTTC
CASSLALGLDYNEQFF
>TRBJ1-3|18|-|-|TRBV18
TGTGCCAGCTCACCACCAAACCGGGACTTCATGCGTGGAAACACCATATATTTT
CASSPPNRDFMRGNTIYF
>TRBJ2-1|13|-|few|TRBV5-1
TGCGCCAGCAGCCTTACGACAGATAGTGAGCAGTTCTTC
CASSLTTDSEQFF
>TRBJ1-1|15|TRBD1|-|TRBV9
TGTGCCAGCAGCCCCCCAGGGGGACCGATGCGTGAAGCTTTCTTT
CASSPPGGPMREAFF
>TRBJ1-1|13|-|-|TRBV19
TGTGCCAGTAGTTTCTTAGTGAACACTGAAGCTTTCTTT
CASSFLVNTEAFF
>TRBJ2-7|14|-|-|TRBV19
TGTGCCAGTAGTATATCAAGCACCTCCTACGAGCAGTACTTC
CASSISSTSYEQYF
>TRBJ1-1|12|-|-|TRBV2
TGTGCCAGCACGAACCGGGGGACTGAAGCTTTCTTT
CASTNRGTEAFF
>TRBJ2-7|15|-|-|TRBV27
TGTGCCAGCAGTTTATGGGGAGACCCCCAATACGAGCAGTACTTC
CASSLWGDPQYEQYF
>TRBJ1-1|15|-|few|TRBV5-6
TGTGCCAGCAGCTTCATAGGGGCTCAGGGCACTGAAGCTTTCTTT
CASSFIGAQGTEAFF
>TRBJ1-2|15|TRBD1|-|TRBV2
TGTGCCAGCAGTAGAACAGGGACAGTAGACTATGGCTACACCTTC
CASSRTGTVDYGYTF
>TRBJ1-1|15|-|-|TRBV6-6
TGTGCCAGCACCCTCCCGACAGACTTGAACACTGAAGCTTTCTTT
CASTLPTDLNTEAFF
>TRBJ2-3|15|-|few|TRBV5-1
TGCGCCAGCAGCTTGGTAGGGACTAGCACAGATACGCAGTATTTT
CASSLVGTSTDTQYF
>TRBJ1-5|13|TRBD1|-|TRBV6-1
TGTGCCAGCAGTACCGACAGGGCTCAGCCCCAGCATTTT
CASSTDRAQPQHF
>TRBJ2-7|13|TRBD1|-|TRBV27
TGTGCCAGCCGGGACAGGAGCTCCTACGAGCAGTACTTC
CASRDRSSYEQYF
>TRBJ2-3|18|-|-|TRBV14
TGTGCCAGCAGCCAAGCTTTGATGGGGCCTCTTAGCACAGATACGCAGTATTTT
CASSQALMGPLSTDTQYF
>TRBJ1-2|16|-|few|TRBV7-2
TGTGCCAGCAGCTTAGCGGGGAACAGCGGAAACTATGGCTACACCTTC
CASSLAGNSGNYGYTF
>TRBJ1-1|13|-|-|TRBV28
TGTGCCAGCAGTGAGCGGACCTCCGGGGAAGCTTTCTTT
CASSERTSGEAFF